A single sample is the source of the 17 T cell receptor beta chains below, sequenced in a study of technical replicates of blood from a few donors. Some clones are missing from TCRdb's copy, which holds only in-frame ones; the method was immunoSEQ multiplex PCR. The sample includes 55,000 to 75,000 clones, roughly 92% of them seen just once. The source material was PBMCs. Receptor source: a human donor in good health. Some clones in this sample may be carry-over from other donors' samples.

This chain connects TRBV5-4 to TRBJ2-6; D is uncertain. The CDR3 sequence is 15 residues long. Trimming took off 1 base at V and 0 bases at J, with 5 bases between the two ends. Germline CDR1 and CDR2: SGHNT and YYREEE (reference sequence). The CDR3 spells CASSLFVSGANVLTF. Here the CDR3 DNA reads TGTGCCAGCAGCTTGTTCGTCTCTGGGGCCAACGTCCTGACTTTC. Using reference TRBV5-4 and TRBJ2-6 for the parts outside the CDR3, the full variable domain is ETGVTQSPTHLIKTRGQQVTLRCSSQSGHNTVSWYQQALGQGPQFIFQYYREEENGRGNFPPRFSGLQFPNYSSELNVNALELDDSALYLCASSLFVSGANVLTFGAGSRLTVL.

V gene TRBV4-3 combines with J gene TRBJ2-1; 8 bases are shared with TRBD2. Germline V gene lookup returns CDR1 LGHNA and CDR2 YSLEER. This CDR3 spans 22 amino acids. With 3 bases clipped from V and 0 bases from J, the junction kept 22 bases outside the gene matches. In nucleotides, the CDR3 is TGCGCCAGCAGCCAGCGGGGGGCTCTGGATTGGGACTCCTCTAGCTCCTACAATGAGCAGTTCTTC. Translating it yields CASSQRGALDWDSSSSYNEQFF.

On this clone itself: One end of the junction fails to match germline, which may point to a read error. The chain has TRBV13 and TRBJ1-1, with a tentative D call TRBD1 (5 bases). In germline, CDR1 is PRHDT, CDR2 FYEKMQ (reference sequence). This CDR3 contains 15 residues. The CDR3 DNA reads TGTGCCAGCAGCTTAGACGGGGGGAGGAACGCTGAAGCTTTCTTT. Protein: CASSLDGGRNAEAFF.

For the CDR3, the DNA is TGTGCCACCAACGACAGGGCCCTTGAGAAGGCCCAGCATTTT. Translating gives CATNDRALEKAQHF. The chain uses TRBV19 and TRBJ1-5, with 7 bases identical to TRBD1. Trimming cost V 10 bases and J 11 bases; bases outside gene matches: 17. The germline CDR1 and CDR2 sequences are LNHDA and SQIVND (reference sequence). The length of the CDR3 is 14 residues.

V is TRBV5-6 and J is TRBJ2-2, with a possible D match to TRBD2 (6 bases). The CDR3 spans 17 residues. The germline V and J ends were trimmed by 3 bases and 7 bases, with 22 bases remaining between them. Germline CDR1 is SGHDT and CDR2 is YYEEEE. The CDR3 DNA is TGTGCCAGCAGCTCCCGGTTTACGGGGGAACGTGGCGGGGAGCTGTTTTTT. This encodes CASSSRFTGERGGELFF.

The CDR3 spells CASSPSSGQGEKLFF. DNA for the CDR3: TGTGCCAGCTCACCATCCTCCGGACAAGGTGAAAAACTGTTTTTT. The rearrangement uses TRBV18 and TRBJ1-4, with D maybe TRBD1 (5 bases). The V gene lost 2 bases and the J gene lost 7 bases, with 14 bases spanning the gap. Per the germline V gene, CDR1 is KGHSH and CDR2 is LQKENI. The length of the CDR3 is 15 residues.

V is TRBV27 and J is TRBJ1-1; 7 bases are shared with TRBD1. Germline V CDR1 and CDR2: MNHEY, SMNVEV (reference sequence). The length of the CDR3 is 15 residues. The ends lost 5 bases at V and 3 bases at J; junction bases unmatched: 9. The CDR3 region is CASSLTGVGYTEAFF. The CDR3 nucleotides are TGTGCCAGCAGTCTAACAGGGGTCGGTTACACTGAAGCTTTCTTT.

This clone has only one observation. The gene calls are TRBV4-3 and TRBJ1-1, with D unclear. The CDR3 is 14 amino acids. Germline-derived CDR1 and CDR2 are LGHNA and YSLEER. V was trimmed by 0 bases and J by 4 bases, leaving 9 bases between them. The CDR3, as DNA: TGCGCCAGCAGCCAAGATCGGGGAATCACTGAAGCTTTCTTT. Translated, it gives CASSQDRGITEAFF.

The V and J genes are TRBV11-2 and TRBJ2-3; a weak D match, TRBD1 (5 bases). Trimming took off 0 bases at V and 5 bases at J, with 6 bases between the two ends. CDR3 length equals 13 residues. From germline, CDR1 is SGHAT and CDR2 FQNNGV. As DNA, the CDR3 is TGTGCCAGCAGCTTAGATCAGGGAGATACGCAGTATTTT. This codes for CASSLDQGDTQYF.

CDR3 protein: CASSLWGAYEQYF. For the CDR3, the DNA is TGTGCCAGCAGCTTGTGGGGAGCGTACGAGCAGTACTTC. The chain recombines TRBV5-4 with TRBJ2-7; D might be TRBD2 (5 bases). Germline V gene sequence: CDR1 SGHNT, CDR2 YYREEE (reference sequence). This CDR3 has 13 residues. Trimming took off 1 base at V and 4 bases at J, with 9 bases between the two ends.

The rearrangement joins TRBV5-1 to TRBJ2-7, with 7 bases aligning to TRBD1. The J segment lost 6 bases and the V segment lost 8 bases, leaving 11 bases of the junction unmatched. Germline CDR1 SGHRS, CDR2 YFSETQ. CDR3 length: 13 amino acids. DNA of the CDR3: TGCGCCAGGGGAGACAGGGTATTTTCCGAGCAGTACTTC. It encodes CARGDRVFSEQYF.

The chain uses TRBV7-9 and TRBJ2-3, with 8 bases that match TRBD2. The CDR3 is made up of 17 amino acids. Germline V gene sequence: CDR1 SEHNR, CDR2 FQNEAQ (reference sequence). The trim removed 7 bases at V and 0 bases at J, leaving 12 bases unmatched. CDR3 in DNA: TGTGCCAGCATCGGTCCAGGAGCGGGGGCAAGCACAGATACGCAGTATTTT. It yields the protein CASIGPGAGASTDTQYF.

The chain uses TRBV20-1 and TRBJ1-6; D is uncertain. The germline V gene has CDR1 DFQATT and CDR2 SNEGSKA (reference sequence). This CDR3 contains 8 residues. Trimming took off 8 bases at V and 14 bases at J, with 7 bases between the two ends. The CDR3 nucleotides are TGCAGTCCTCGGGCCCTCCACTTT. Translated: CSPRALHF.

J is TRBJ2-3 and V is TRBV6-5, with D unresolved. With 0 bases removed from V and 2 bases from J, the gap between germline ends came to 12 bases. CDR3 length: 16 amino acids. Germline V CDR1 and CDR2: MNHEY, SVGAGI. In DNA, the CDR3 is TGTGCCAGCAGTTACTCGCTACCGACACCCACAGATACGCAGTATTTT. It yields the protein CASSYSLPTPTDTQYF.

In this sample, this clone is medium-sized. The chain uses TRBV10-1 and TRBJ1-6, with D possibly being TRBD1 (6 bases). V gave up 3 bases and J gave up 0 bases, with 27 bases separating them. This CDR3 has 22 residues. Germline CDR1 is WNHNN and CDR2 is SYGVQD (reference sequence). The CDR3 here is CASSDLGALGTRRSSYNSPLHF. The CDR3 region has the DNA TGCGCCAGCAGTGATTTGGGGGCCCTCGGTACCCGAAGGAGCTCCTATAATTCACCCCTCCACTTT.

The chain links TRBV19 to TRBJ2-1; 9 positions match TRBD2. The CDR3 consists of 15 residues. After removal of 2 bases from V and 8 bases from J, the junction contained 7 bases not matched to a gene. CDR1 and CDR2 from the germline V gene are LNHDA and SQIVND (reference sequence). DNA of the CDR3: TGTGCCAGTAGTATATGGAGCGGGGGGTTCGATGAGCAGTTCTTC. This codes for CASSIWSGGFDEQFF.

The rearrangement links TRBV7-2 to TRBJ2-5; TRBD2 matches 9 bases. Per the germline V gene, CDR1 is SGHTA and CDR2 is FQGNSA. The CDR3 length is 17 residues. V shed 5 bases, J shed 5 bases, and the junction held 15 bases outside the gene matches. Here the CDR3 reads CASSPPLAGPRRETQYF. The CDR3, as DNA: TGTGCCAGCAGCCCGCCCCTAGCGGGGCCCCGCCGGGAGACCCAGTACTTC.